This TCR beta chain was profiled in a study of tumour-infiltrating T cells in Burkitt lymphoma. Study-wide context: Overall and progression-free survival were predicted by productive clonality.

In this sample, this clone turned up a few times. Only in-frame clones appear in the TCRdb table, and some are missing; sequencing was by immunoSEQ multiplex PCR. The table shows some 6,500 clones, with around 10% occurring only once. This sequence originates from a human donor with diffuse large B-cell lymphoma. The sequencing sample was made of tumor tissue.

The CDR3 DNA reads TGTGCCAGCAGCCCTTTCTTACGGGGCAATCAGCCCCAGCATTTT. Translation: CASSPFLRGNQPQHF. The rearrangement links TRBV2 to TRBJ1-5; D gene ambiguous. V was cut by 6 bases and J by 2 bases, with 14 bases left in between. The germline CDR1 and CDR2 sequences are SNHLY and FYNNEI. The CDR3 length is 15 residues.